The following is a T cell receptor beta chain sequence with its context. The antigen remains undetermined. The PCR employed 60 Vbeta primers together with 13 Jbeta primers. Profiling relied on immunoSEQ multiplex PCR, and the TCRdb table lists in-frame clones only, not all of them. The sample is made up of approximately 72,000 clones, and the top ten hold under 3% of it. The germline V gene encodes CDR1 MNHNS and CDR2 SASEGT. V was trimmed by 4 bases and J by 4 bases, leaving 13 bases between them. The CDR3 loop spans 15 amino acids. The data originate from a study of cytomegalovirus exposure and HLA in healthy donors. General study points: Trimming of TCR beta V- and J-genes showed a link, identified in a later analysis, to a missense DCLRE1C variant. A later analysis reported that several of the most significant clusters appeared to be linked to common viral pathogens, among them Epstein-Barr virus. Cytomegalovirus-associated TCR beta chains were listed, numbering some 180. Sequencing likely produced, as an artifact, a cluster of highly shared sequence variants.

What was sequenced was PBMCs. The V gene is TRBV6-1, the J gene TRBJ2-2; possible D gene TRBD2, 6 bases. This sequence originates from a man aged 40-49 years in good health and CMV-seronegative. CDR3 residues: CASSVGTQLTGELFF. DNA of the CDR3: TGTGCCAGCAGTGTCGGGACTCAACTCACCGGGGAGCTGTTTTTT.